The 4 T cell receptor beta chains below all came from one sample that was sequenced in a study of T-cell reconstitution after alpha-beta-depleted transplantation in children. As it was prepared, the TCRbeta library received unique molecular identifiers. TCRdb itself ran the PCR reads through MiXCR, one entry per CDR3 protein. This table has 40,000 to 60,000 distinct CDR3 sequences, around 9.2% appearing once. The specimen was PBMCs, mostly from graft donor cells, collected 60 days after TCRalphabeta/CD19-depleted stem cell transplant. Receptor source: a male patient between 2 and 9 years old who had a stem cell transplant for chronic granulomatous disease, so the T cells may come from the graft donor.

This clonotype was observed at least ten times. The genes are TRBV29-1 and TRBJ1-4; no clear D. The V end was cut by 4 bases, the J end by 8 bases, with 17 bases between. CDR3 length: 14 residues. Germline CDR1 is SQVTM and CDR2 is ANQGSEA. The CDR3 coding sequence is TGCAGCGTTGTGTCCGGAATCGTTGGGGAAAAACTGTTTTTT. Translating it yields CSVVSGIVGEKLFF.

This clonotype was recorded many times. The CDR3 region has the DNA TGTGCCACCAGTTCTGGGGCCAACGTCCTGACTTTC. Residues: CATSSGANVLTF. The V and J genes are TRBV24-1 and TRBJ2-6; no definite D call. The CDR3 runs 12 residues. V was clipped by 6 bases and J by 1 base, with 0 bases between them. Germline V gives CDR1 KGHDR, CDR2 SFDVKD.

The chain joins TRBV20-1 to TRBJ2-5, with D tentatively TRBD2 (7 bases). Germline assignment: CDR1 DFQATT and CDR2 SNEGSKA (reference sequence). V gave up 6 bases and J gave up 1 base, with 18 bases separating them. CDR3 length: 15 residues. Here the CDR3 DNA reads TGCAGTGCCGCATGGGGGGGGCCTTCCCAAGAGACCCAGTACTTC. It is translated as CSAAWGGPSQETQYF.

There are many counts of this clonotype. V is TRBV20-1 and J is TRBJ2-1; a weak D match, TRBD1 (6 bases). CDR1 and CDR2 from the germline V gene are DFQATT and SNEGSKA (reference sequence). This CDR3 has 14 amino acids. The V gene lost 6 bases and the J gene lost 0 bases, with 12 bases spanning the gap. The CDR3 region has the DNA TGCAGTGCGCTGACAGGTCTCTCCTACAATGAGCAGTTCTTC. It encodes CSALTGLSYNEQFF.